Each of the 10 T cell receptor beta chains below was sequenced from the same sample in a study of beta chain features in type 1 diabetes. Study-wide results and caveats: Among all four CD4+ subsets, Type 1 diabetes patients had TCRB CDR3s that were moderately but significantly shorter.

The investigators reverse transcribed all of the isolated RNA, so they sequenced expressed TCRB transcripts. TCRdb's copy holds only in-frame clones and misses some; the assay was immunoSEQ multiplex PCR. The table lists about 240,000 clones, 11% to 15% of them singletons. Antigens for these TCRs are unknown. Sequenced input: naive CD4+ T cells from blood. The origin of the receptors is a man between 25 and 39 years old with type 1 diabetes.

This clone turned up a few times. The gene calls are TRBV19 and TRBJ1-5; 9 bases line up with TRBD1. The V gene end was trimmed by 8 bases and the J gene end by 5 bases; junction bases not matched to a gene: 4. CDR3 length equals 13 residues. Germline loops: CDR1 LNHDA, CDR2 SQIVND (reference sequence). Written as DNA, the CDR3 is TGTGCCAGTTCCAGGACAGGGGATCAGCCCCAGCATTTT. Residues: CASSRTGDQPQHF.

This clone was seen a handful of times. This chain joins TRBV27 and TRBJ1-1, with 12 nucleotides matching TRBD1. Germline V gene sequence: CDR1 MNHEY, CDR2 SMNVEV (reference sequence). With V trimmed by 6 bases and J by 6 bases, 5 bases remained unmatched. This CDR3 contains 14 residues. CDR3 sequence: CASSSGQGAPEAFF. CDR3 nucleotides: TGTGCCAGCAGCTCGGGACAGGGGGCCCCTGAAGCTTTCTTT.

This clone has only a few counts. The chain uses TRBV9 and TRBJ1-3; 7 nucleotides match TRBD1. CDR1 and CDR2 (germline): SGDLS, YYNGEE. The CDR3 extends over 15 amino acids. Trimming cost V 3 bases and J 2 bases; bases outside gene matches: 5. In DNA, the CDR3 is TGTGCCAGCAGCGCTACGACAGGGCCTGGAAACACCATATATTTT. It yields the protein CASSATTGPGNTIYF.

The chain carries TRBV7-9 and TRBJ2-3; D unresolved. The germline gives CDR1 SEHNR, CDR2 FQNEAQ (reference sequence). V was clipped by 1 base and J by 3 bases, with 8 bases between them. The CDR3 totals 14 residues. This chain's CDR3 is CASSLVFPTDTQYF. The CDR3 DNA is TGTGCCAGCAGCTTAGTTTTCCCGACAGATACGCAGTATTTT.

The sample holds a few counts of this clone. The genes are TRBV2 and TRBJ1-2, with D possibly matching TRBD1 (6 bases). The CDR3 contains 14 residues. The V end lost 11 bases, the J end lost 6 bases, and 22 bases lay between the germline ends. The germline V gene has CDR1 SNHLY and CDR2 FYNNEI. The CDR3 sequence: CACQRDTGRDGYTF. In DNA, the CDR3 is TGTGCCTGTCAACGGGACACCGGGCGTGATGGCTACACCTTC.

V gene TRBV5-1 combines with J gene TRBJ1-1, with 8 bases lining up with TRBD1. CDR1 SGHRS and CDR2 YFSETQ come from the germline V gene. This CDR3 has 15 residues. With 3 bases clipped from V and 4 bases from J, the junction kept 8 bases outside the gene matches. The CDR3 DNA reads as TGCGCCAGCAGCTCTAGGGGACAGGAGGGCACTGAAGCTTTCTTT. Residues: CASSSRGQEGTEAFF.

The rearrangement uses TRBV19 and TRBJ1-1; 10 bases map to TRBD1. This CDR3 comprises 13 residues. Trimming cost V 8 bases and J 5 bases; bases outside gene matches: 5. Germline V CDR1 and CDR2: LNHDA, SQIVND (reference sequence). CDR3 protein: CASWDRGRTEAFF. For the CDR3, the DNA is TGTGCCAGTTGGGACAGGGGTAGGACTGAAGCTTTCTTT.

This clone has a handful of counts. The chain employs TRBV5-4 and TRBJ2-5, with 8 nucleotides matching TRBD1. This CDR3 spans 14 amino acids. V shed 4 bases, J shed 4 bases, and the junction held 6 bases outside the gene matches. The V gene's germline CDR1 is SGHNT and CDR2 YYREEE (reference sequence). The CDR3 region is CASSGGQVGETQYF. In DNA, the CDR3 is TGTGCCAGCAGCGGGGGACAGGTTGGAGAGACCCAGTACTTC. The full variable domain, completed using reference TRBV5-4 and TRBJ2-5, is ETGVTQSPTHLIKTRGQQVTLRCSSQSGHNTVSWYQQALGQGPQFIFQYYREEENGRGNFPPRFSGLQFPNYSSELNVNALELDDSALYLCASSGGQVGETQYFGPGTRLLVL.

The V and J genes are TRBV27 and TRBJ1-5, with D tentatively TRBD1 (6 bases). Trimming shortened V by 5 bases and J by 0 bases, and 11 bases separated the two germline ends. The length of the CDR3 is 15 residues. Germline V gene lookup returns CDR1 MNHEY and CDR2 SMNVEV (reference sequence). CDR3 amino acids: CASSPGQHSNQPQHF. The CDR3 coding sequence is TGTGCCAGCAGTCCCGGACAGCATAGCAATCAGCCCCAGCATTTT.

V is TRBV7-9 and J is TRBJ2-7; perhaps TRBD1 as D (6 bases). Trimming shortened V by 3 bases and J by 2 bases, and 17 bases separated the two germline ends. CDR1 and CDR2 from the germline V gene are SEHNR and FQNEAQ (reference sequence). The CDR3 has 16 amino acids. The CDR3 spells CASSFKTGPGTYEQYF. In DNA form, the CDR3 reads TGTGCCAGCAGCTTCAAGACAGGACCCGGTACCTACGAGCAGTACTTC.